This TCR beta chain was captured in a study of T-cell reconstitution after alpha-beta-depleted transplantation in children. As it was prepared, the TCRbeta library received unique molecular identifiers. TCRdb independently ran MiXCR on the PCR reads; one entry per CDR3 protein. The data contain roughly 590,000 distinct CDR3 sequences, roughly 15% of them singletons. The germline V gene has CDR1 SEHNR and CDR2 FQNEAQ (reference sequence). The CDR3 is made up of 13 amino acids. Trimming left V 6 bases short and J 0 bases short, with 8 bases between. The clonotype was recovered from a human donor who donated a stem cell graft to a child with acute myeloid leukemia. The source material was PBMCs from the stem cell graft donor, sampled from the stem cell graft. The chain combines TRBV7-9 with TRBJ1-1; D not resolved. CDR3 in amino acids: CASREILNTEAFF. The CDR3 DNA reads as TGTGCCAGCAGGGAAATCCTGAACACTGAAGCTTTCTTT.